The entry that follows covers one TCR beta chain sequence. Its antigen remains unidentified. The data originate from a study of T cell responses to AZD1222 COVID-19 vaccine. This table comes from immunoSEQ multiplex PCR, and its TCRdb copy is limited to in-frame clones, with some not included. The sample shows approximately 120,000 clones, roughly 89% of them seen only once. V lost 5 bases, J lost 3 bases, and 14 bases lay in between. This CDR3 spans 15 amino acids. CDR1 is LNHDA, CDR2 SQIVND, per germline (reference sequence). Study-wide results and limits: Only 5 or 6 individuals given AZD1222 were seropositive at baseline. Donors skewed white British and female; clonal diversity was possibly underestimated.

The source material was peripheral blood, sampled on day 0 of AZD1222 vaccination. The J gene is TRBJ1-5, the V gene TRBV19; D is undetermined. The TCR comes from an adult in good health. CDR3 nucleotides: TGTGCCAGTAGTTTACTAACTGGGGACAATCAGCCCCAGCATTTT. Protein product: CASSLLTGDNQPQHF. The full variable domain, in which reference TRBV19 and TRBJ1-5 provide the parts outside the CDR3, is DGGITQSPKYLFRKEGQNVTLSCEQNLNHDAMYWYRQDPGQGLRLIYYSQIVNDFQKGDIAEGYSVSREKKESFPLTVTSAQKNPTAFYLCASSLLTGDNQPQHFGDGTRLSIL.